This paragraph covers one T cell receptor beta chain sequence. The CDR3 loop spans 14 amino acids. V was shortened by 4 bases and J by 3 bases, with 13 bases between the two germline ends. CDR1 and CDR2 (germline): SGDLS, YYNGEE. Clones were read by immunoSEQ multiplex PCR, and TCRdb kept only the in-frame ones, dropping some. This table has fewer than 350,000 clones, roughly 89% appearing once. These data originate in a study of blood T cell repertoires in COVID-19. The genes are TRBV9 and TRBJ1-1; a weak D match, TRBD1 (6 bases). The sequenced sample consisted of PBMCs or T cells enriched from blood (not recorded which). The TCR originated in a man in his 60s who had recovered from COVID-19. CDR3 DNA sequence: TGTGCCAGCAGCCCCCGGACAGTGGACACTGAAGCTTTCTTT. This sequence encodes CASSPRTVDTEAFF. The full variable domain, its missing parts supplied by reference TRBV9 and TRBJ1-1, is DSGVTQTPKHLITATGQRVTLRCSPRSGDLSVYWYQQSLDQGLQFLIQYYNGEERAKGNILERFSAQQFPDLHSELNLSSLELGDSALYFCASSPRTVDTEAFFGQGTRLTVV.